This T cell receptor beta chain stems from a study of T cell repertoires in cytomegalovirus infection. Study summary: Through public TCR beta signatures, both CMV infection and matching HLA type were indicated.

Germline V gives CDR1 MNHEY, CDR2 SVGAGI. Deletions cut 6 bases from V and 1 base from J, with 20 bases between. This CDR3 is 17 amino acids long. MiXCR, applied by TCRdb to the reads, yields one record per CDR3 protein. Of hundreds of thousands of distinct CDR3 sequences in the sample, 15% to 20% are singletons; the top ten hold less than 9.5%. Study results and caveats: Carriers of CMV and the relevant HLA type were discriminated by public TCR beta frequency.

This clonotype was found many times. Antigen unknown. This sequence originates from a human donor in good health (CMV status not recorded). Some clones in this sample may be carry-over from other donors' samples. The chain employs TRBV6-5 and TRBJ2-3, with D unresolved. The sequencing sample was made of PBMCs. For the CDR3, the DNA is TGTGCCAGCAGCCCCCGTTGGGCAGTTGAAGGCACAGATACGCAGTATTTT. Translating gives CASSPRWAVEGTDTQYF.